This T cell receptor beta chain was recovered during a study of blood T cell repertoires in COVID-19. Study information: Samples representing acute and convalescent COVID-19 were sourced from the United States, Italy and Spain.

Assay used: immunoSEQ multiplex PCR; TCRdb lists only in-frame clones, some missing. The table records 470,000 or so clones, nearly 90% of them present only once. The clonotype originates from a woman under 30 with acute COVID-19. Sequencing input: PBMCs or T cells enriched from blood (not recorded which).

The CDR3 nucleotides are TGTGCCAGCAGCCCAGGAACAGGAATACTCGGCTACACCTTC. It specifies CASSPGTGILGYTF. The gene calls are TRBV7-3 and TRBJ1-2, with D possibly TRBD1 on 5 matching bases. Germline V CDR1 and CDR2: SGHTA, FQGTGA. Trimming cost V 5 bases and J 8 bases, with 18 bases left between them. The CDR3 is made up of 14 amino acids.